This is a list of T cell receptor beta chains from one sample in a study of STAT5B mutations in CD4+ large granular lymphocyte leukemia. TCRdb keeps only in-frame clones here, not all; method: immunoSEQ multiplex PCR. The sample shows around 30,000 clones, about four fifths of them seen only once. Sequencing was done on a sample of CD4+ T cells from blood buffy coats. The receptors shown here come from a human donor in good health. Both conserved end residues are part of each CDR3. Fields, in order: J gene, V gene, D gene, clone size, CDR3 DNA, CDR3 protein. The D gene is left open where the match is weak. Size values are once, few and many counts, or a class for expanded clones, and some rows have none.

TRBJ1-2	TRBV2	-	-	TGTGCCAGCTTTGACCCCGGGGCAGCCCAAGCGGGAGGCTACACCTTC	CASFDPGAAQAGGYTF
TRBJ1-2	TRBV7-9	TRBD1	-	TGTGCCAGCAGCTTAGCGGACAGGGTCCCTAACTATGGCTACACCTTC	CASSLADRVPNYGYTF
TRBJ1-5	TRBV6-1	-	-	TGTGCCAGCAAACCAGGGCGCAATCAGCCCCAGCATTTT	CASKPGRNQPQHF
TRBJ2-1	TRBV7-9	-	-	TGTGCCAGCAGCTTCCAGGGGTACAATGAGCAGTTCTTC	CASSFQGYNEQFF
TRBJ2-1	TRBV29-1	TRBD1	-	TGCAGCACCTGGACAGGGGGAAATGAGCAGTTCTTC	CSTWTGGNEQFF
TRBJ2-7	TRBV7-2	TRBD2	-	TGTGCCAGCAGCTTAGCTCTAGCGGGAGTCGGCGAGCAGTACTTC	CASSLALAGVGEQYF
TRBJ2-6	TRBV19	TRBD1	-	TGTGCCAGTAGTATAGCCGGGACAGGGGTGTCAGGGGCCAACGTCCTGACTTTC	CASSIAGTGVSGANVLTF
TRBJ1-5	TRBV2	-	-	TGTGCCAGCAGACCCGACAGACCTTATAGCAATCAGCCCCAGCATTTT	CASRPDRPYSNQPQHF
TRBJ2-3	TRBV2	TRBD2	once	TGTGCCAGCAGGGGAACTAGCGGGGGTGGGGATACGCAGTATTTT	CASRGTSGGGDTQYF
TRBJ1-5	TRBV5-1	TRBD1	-	TGCGCCAGCAGCTTGACAGGGGGCTGGGAGCCCCAGCATTTT	CASSLTGGWEPQHF
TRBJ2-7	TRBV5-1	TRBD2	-	TGCGCCAGCAGCACGGGACTAGCGGGAGGTCCCTTAACCTACGAGCAGTACTTC	CASSTGLAGGPLTYEQYF
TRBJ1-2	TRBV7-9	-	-	TGTGCCAGCAGCTTATCAGGGGACTATGGCTACACCTTC	CASSLSGDYGYTF
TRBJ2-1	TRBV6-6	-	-	TGTGCCAGCAGTTACTCGGCCGTGAGTGAGCAGTTCTTC	CASSYSAVSEQFF
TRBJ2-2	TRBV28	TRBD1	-	TGTGCCAGCAGTTTTCGGGACAGGGGGGCCGGGGAGCTGTTTTTT	CASSFRDRGAGELFF
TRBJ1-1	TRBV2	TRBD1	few	TGTGCCAGCAGTGGGGACAGTGGCACTGAAGCTTTCTTT	CASSGDSGTEAFF
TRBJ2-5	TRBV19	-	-	TGTGCCAGTAGTATAGATCGGGGATCCCAAGAGACCCAGTACTTC	CASSIDRGSQETQYF
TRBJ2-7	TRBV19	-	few	TGTGCCAGTAGTATTGAGGGCAGCTCCTACGAGCAGTACTTC	CASSIEGSSYEQYF
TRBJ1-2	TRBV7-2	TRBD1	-	TGTGCCAGCAGCTTACTGACTGGGGGACAGGGCATAGGGAACTATGGCTACACCTTC	CASSLLTGGQGIGNYGYTF
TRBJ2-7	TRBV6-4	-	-	TGTGCTGGCAGGGGGGTCGAGCAGTACTTC	CAGRGVEQYF
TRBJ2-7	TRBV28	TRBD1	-	TGTGCCAGCAGAGATACAGGGGTGAGGGAGCAGTACTTC	CASRDTGVREQYF
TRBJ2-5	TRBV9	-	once	TGTGCCAGCAGCGTAGTGGGCACTACAGAGACCCAGTACTTC	CASSVVGTTETQYF
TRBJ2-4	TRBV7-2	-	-	TGTGCCAGCAGCTTAGGGGGGGAGGACATTCAGTACTTC	CASSLGGEDIQYF
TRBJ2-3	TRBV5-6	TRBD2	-	TGTGCCAGCAGCTTGGTCATCGAGGCTAGCGGAAAAGGAGATACGCAGTATTTT	CASSLVIEASGKGDTQYF
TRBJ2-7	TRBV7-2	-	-	TGTGCCAGCAGCCCCATAAGCTCCTACGAGCAGTACTTC	CASSPISSYEQYF
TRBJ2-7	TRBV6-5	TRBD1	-	TGTGCCAGCAGAGGCCTTGGGACAGGGGCTTGGGAGCAGTACTTC	CASRGLGTGAWEQYF
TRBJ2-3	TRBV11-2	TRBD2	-	TGTGCCAGCAGCTCCGGGACTAGCGGCAGAACGCAGTATTTT	CASSSGTSGRTQYF
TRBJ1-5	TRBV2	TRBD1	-	TGTGCCAGCAGTGAACAGGGGGCGAGTGGCGGTCAGCCCCAGCATTTT	CASSEQGASGGQPQHF
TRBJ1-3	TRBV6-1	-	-	TGTGCCAGCAGTGATAGGCAGGGGAGAAACACCATATATTTT	CASSDRQGRNTIYF
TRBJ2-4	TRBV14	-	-	TGTGCCAGCAGCCAAGAAAACATTCAGTACTTC	CASSQENIQYF
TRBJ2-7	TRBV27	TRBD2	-	TGTGCCAGCAGGCTAGCGGGGACCTACGAGCAGTACTTC	CASRLAGTYEQYF
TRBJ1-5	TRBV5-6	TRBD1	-	TGTGCCAGCAGCCGTACCGGGACAGGGGTCCAGCCCCAGCATTTT	CASSRTGTGVQPQHF
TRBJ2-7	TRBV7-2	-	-	TGTGCCAGCAGCCTTGAAGGTTTCGTCGGCAAGATTGCAGAGCAGTACTTC	CASSLEGFVGKIAEQYF
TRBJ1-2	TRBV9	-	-	TGTGCCAGCCGGGGGGAAGGGGGCTATGGCTACACCTTC	CASRGEGGYGYTF
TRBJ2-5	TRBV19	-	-	TGTGCCAGTAGTATCAACGCAGGGCGCCAAGAGACCCAGTACTTC	CASSINAGRQETQYF
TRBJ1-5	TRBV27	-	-	TGTGCCAGCAGTTTATCACGGGGGAGCAATCAGCCCCAGCATTTT	CASSLSRGSNQPQHF
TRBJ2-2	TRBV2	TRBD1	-	TGTGCCAGCAGTGTCGGGACAGGGACGAACACCGGGGAGCTGTTTTTT	CASSVGTGTNTGELFF
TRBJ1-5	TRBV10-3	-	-	TGTGCCATCAGTGAGTCGCAAGGGACGCAGCCCCAGCATTTT	CAISESQGTQPQHF
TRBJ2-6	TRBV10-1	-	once	TGCGCCAGCAGTGAAAAGGGGGGGAACTCTGGGGCCAACGTCCTGACTTTC	CASSEKGGNSGANVLTF
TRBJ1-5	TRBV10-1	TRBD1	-	TGCGCCAGCTGTCTCCGGGACAGGGGGCCCAATCAGCCCCAGCATTTT	CASCLRDRGPNQPQHF
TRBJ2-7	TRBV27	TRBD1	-	TGTGCCAGCAGTTCGAACCCAGGGGGTATTCTTTTCTACGAGCAGTACTTC	CASSSNPGGILFYEQYF
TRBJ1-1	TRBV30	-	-	TGTGCCTGGAGCACCGGGGGGGGCACTGAAGCTTTCTTT	CAWSTGGGTEAFF
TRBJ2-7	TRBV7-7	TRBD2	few	TGTGCTAGCAGCCCTGGGGGGGGCTACGAGCAGTACTTC	CASSPGGGYEQYF
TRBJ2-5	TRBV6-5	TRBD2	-	TGTGCCAGCACCCGGACTAGCGGGAGAGTAGAGACCCAGTACTTC	CASTRTSGRVETQYF
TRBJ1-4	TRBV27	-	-	TGTGCCAGCAGGAGAGTTCAGTCGTCGGGGGCGAGGTCTAATGAAAAACTGTTTTTT	CASRRVQSSGARSNEKLFF
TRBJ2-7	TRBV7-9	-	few	TGTGCCAGCAGCTTACAGACGTCCTACGAGCAGTACTTC	CASSLQTSYEQYF
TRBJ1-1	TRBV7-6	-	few	TGTGCCAGCAGCCTAGCGGCGGTGAACACTGAAGCTTTCTTT	CASSLAAVNTEAFF
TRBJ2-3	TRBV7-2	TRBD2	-	TGTGCCAGCAGCTTAGCACTAGCGGGATTGGTAGATACGCAGTATTTT	CASSLALAGLVDTQYF
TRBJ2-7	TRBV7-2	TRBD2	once	TGTGCCAGCAGCTCATGGGGGACCGGGACTAGCTCCTACGAGCAGTACTTC	CASSSWGTGTSSYEQYF
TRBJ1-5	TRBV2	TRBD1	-	TGTGCCAGCAGGGGAACAGGGGGCAATCAGCCCCAGCATTTT	CASRGTGGNQPQHF
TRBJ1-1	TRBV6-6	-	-	TGTGCCAGCAGTTTTGGGATTCAAGCTTTCTTT	CASSFGIQAFF
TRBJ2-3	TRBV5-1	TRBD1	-	TGCGCCAGCAGCCCTGGACAGGGAACAGATACGCAGTATTTT	CASSPGQGTDTQYF
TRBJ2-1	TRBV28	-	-	TGTGCCAGCAGTGGGGCGGGGACCTACAATGAGCAGTTCTTC	CASSGAGTYNEQFF
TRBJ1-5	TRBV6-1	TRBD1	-	TGTGCCAGCAGTGAGGGACAGGGGCAAAATCAGCCCCAGCATTTT	CASSEGQGQNQPQHF
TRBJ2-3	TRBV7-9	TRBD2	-	TGTGCCAGCAGCTCCACAGGGACTAGTACAGATACGCAGTATTTT	CASSSTGTSTDTQYF
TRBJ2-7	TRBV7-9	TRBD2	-	TGTGCCAGCAGCTCGGGACTAGCGGGAGGTATTTACGAGCAGTACTTC	CASSSGLAGGIYEQYF
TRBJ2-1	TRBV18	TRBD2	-	TGTGCCAGCTCACGAAGAGCGGGAGAAAATGAGCAGTTCTTC	CASSRRAGENEQFF
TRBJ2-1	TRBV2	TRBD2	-	TGTGCCAGCAGTGAGTCGCTAGCGGGGGGTGAGCAGTTCTTC	CASSESLAGGEQFF